The rows below give T cell receptor beta chains drawn from one sample of a study of blood T cells in healthy people across ages. TCRdb re-derived calls from the 5' RACE reads in MiXCR, one entry per CDR3 protein. The sample carries 800,000 to 1,000,000 distinct CDR3 sequences, roughly 50% recorded once. Sequencing input: blood. These TCRs come from a man between 25 and 39 years old in good health. CDR3s include the opening cysteine and the closing phenylalanine or tryptophan. The D gene is left open where the match is weak. Size values are once, few and many counts, or a class for expanded clones, and some rows have none.

J | size | V | D | DNA | CDR3
TRBJ2-1 | - | TRBV4-2 | TRBD2 | TGTGCCAGCAGCCAGACTAGCGGGGGGGTTAATGAGCAGTTCTTC | CASSQTSGGVNEQFF
TRBJ1-5 | few | TRBV7-2 | - | TGTGCCAGCAGCTTAGTGCAGGGCGATCAGCCCCAGCATTTT | CASSLVQGDQPQHF
TRBJ2-7 | - | TRBV4-3 | - | TGCGCCAGCAGCCAAGATGCCGGCGGACTCTACGAGCAGTACTTC | CASSQDAGGLYEQYF
TRBJ1-5 | - | TRBV7-9 | - | TGTGCCAGCAGACAGGGAGAAGAACAGCCCCAGCATTTT | CASRQGEEQPQHF
TRBJ1-1 | few | TRBV20-1 | - | TGCAGTGCTAGAGATCTCACAGGGTCGAACACTGAAGCTTTCTTT | CSARDLTGSNTEAFF
TRBJ2-5 | once | TRBV7-9 | TRBD2 | TGTGCCAGCAGCTTCCCGGGACTAGTTTCGGAGACCCAGTACTTC | CASSFPGLVSETQYF
TRBJ2-5 | - | TRBV11-3 | - | TGTGCCAGCAGCCAAGGGCCAGCAAAGACCCAGTACTTC | CASSQGPAKTQYF
TRBJ2-1 | - | TRBV4-3 | - | TGCGCCAGCAGCCAAGTTTGGGCGGAAGATCGGAATGAGCAGTTCTTC | CASSQVWAEDRNEQFF
TRBJ2-3 | many | TRBV7-2 | TRBD2 | TGTGCCAGCAGCTTAGATAGCGGGGGAACAGATACGCAGTATTTT | CASSLDSGGTDTQYF
TRBJ2-1 | - | TRBV27 | - | TGTGCCAGCAGTCCATCCCTAGGGTGTGAGCAGTTCTTC | CASSPSLGCEQFF
TRBJ2-7 | few | TRBV6-5 | - | TGTGCCAGCAGTTACTCCCGCATCACACAAATGGGAGTTTCCTACGAGCAGTACTTC | CASSYSRITQMGVSYEQYF
TRBJ2-5 | - | TRBV7-9 | - | TGTGCCAGCAGCTTAGTTGCAGGGTCCGGGAAGAATGAGCAGTACTTC | CASSLVAGSGKNEQYF
TRBJ2-1 | - | TRBV5-1 | - | TGCGCCAGCAGCATCGACAGGACTAAGTACAATGAGCAGTTCTTC | CASSIDRTKYNEQFF
TRBJ1-5 | - | TRBV12-3/TRBV12-4 | - | TGTGCCAGCAGTTTCCGGACATCACATAATCAGCCCCAGCATTTT | CASSFRTSHNQPQHF